This T cell receptor beta chain was sequenced for a study of T-cell memory formation after mild COVID-19. This clonotype occurred a few times. TCRdb reprocessed the 5' RACE reads with MiXCR, giving one entry per CDR3 protein. The repertoire holds hundreds of thousands of distinct CDR3 sequences, with approximately 18% as singletons. This CDR3 has 13 residues. This chain uses TRBV21-1 with TRBJ2-7; TRBD1, the table's D call, lacks a check against the DNA. TRBV21-1 is marked as a pseudogene. Sample: PBMCs or a T cell subset sorted from them (not recorded which). The TCR comes from an adult woman who had mild COVID-19 (a few samples of this study predate the infection). Cell type and time point are not known. CDR3 DNA: TGTGCCAGCACCTCAGCCAGGGCAAGGGAGCAGTACTTC. Translating it yields CASTSARAREQYF.